Listed below are T cell receptor beta chains from one sample, sequenced in a study of blood T cell repertoires in COVID-19. Profiled with immunoSEQ multiplex PCR; TCRdb holds only in-frame clones, not every one. The sample lists 190,000 or so clones, around 90% occurring once. The sample taken for sequencing was peripheral blood. The receptors originated from a man in his forties or fifties with active or convalescent COVID-19. The CDR3 runs from the conserved cysteine through the conserved F or W. D genes are given only for firm matches. A row's size may be missing; if present it is once, few, many or a size class.

j_call clone_size d_call v_call cdr3_nt cdr3_aa
TRBJ1-2 NA TRBD1 TRBV2 TGTGCCAGCAGTGGGGGGACAGGGGGTCATGGCTACACCTTC CASSGGTGGHGYTF
TRBJ2-7 NA NA TRBV20-1 TGCAGCTCCGGGACACCCTACGAGCAGTACTTC CSSGTPYEQYF
TRBJ1-1 NA TRBD1 TRBV7-9 TGTGCCAGCAGCTGGGGGGACAGACACACTGAAGCTTTCTTT CASSWGDRHTEAFF
TRBJ1-6 once NA TRBV6-4 TGTGCCAGCAGTGTCGGGGGGGCAGGGCAGTCAACCCTCCACTTT CASSVGGAGQSTLHF
TRBJ1-2 NA NA TRBV6-4 TGTGCCACCAAGGACACTTATGGCTACACCTTC CATKDTYGYTF
TRBJ2-1 NA TRBD1 TRBV5-1 TGCGCCAGCAGCTTGGATCATACAGGGGGAACGTTCTTC CASSLDHTGGTFF
TRBJ2-5 NA TRBD1 TRBV7-3 TGTGCCAGCAGCGCCTACGGGACAGGGCAAGAGACCCAGTACTTC CASSAYGTGQETQYF
TRBJ2-7 NA NA TRBV10-3 TGTGCCATCACAGCGACAGGTTCCCACGAGCAGTACTTC CAITATGSHEQYF
TRBJ2-7 NA TRBD2 TRBV4-3 TGCGCCAGCAGCCAAGACAGCGGGGGGGCAGTCGAGCAGTACTTC CASSQDSGGAVEQYF
TRBJ2-7 few NA TRBV5-1 TGCGCCAGCAGCTTTGTTCTCCAGGGGAAGGGTAGCTCCTACGAGCAGTACTTC CASSFVLQGKGSSYEQYF
TRBJ1-2 NA TRBD1 TRBV29-1 TGCAGCGTTGAGGCACAGGGGACCTATGGCTACACCTTC CSVEAQGTYGYTF
TRBJ2-2 NA NA TRBV7-3 TGTGCCAGCAGCTCCGGGGCGAACACCGGGGAGCTGTTTTTT CASSSGANTGELFF
TRBJ1-5 once NA TRBV4-2 TGTGCCAGCAGCCAAGAGGGAGGCGGCAGCAATCAGCCCCAGCATTTT CASSQEGGGSNQPQHF
TRBJ2-7 NA NA TRBV6-2/TRBV6-3 TGTGCCAGCAGCCCGCTGGGAGTCAGCGAGCAGTACTTC CASSPLGVSEQYF
TRBJ1-1 once NA TRBV5-1 TGCGCCAGCAGCCCGACTGACAACACTGAAGCTTTCTTT CASSPTDNTEAFF
TRBJ1-1 NA NA TRBV7-9 TGTGCCAGCAGCCGATCGCAAACAGGGCGCGGAACTGAAGCTTTCTTT CASSRSQTGRGTEAFF
TRBJ1-2 few TRBD1 TRBV7-9 TGTGCCAGCAGCTTTCAACAGGGGGTGGAAGGCTACACCTTC CASSFQQGVEGYTF
TRBJ1-1 NA NA TRBV4-1 TGCGCCAGCAGTCAGACCCCCAGATCGGGAGCTTTCTTT CASSQTPRSGAFF
TRBJ2-2 NA TRBD1 TRBV7-9 TGTGCCAGCAGGGGACAGGGGAACACCGGGGAGCTGTTTTTT CASRGQGNTGELFF
TRBJ2-1 once TRBD2 TRBV25-1 TGTGCCAGCAGTGTCCCACTAGCGGGGTACAATGAGCAGTTCTTC CASSVPLAGYNEQFF
TRBJ2-3 NA NA TRBV2 TGTGCCAGCAGTGAAGGGAGAACAATCACAGATACGCAGTATTTT CASSEGRTITDTQYF
TRBJ2-3 NA NA TRBV24-1 TGTGCCACCAGAGAGGGGGTCACGCAGTATTTT CATREGVTQYF
TRBJ2-7 NA TRBD1 TRBV6-1 TGTGCCAGCAGTGAAGAACGGACAGGGATCTACGAGCAGTACTTC CASSEERTGIYEQYF
TRBJ1-1 NA NA TRBV9 TGTGCCAGCAGCGTCCTTGGGGCGACGAACACTGAAGCTTTCTTT CASSVLGATNTEAFF
TRBJ1-5 NA NA TRBV7-9 TGTGCCACTAGCCGCGGACCGAATCAGCCCCAGCATTTT CATSRGPNQPQHF
TRBJ1-3 NA NA TRBV18 TGTGCCAGCTCACCCACAGAGTCTCCTGGAAACACCATATATTTT CASSPTESPGNTIYF
TRBJ2-7 NA NA TRBV7-2 TGTGCCAGCAGCTTAGCGGCCGGGTTCTCCTACGAGCAGTACTTC CASSLAAGFSYEQYF
TRBJ2-2 NA NA TRBV28 TGTGCCAGCAGTCGACTCGGGGGAGACGGGGAGCTGTTTTTT CASSRLGGDGELFF
TRBJ1-1 NA TRBD1 TRBV19 TGTGCCAGTAGTAGAGACAGGGGATCCACTGAAGCTTTCTTT CASSRDRGSTEAFF
TRBJ2-5 NA NA TRBV5-1 TGCGCCAGCAGCTTGGGGACGTTGGCGGGGGCCTCCCAAGAGACCCAGTACTTC CASSLGTLAGASQETQYF
TRBJ1-1 NA TRBD1 TRBV5-1 TGCGCCAGCAGCTTGTGGGACAGCTTGTTGAACACTGAAGCTTTCTTT CASSLWDSLLNTEAFF
TRBJ2-5 NA TRBD1 TRBV4-2 TGTGCCAGCAGCCAAGAAGGGGAATGGAGGGACAGGGGGGGAGAGACCCAGTACTTC CASSQEGEWRDRGGETQYF
TRBJ1-2 NA TRBD1 TRBV2 TGTGCCAGCAGTGAGACAGGGCTGTATGGCTACACCTTC CASSETGLYGYTF
TRBJ1-5 NA NA TRBV6-4 TGTGCCAGCAGTGAGGGGCCCGGTCAGCCCCAGCATTTT CASSEGPGQPQHF
TRBJ2-5 NA TRBD1 TRBV5-1 TGCGCCAGCAGCCCGCCGGACAGGAATGAAGGAGAGACCCAGTACTTC CASSPPDRNEGETQYF
TRBJ1-1 once NA TRBV27 TGTGCCAGCAGTTTAGTCGGTGCGGGGGGGGTGACTGAAGCTTTCTTT CASSLVGAGGVTEAFF
TRBJ2-7 NA NA TRBV11-3 TGTGCCAGCAGCTTACATGGTAGCGAGCAGTACTTC CASSLHGSEQYF
TRBJ1-6 NA NA TRBV2 TGTGCCAGCAGCCCTTCCAGGGGAGATAATTCACCCCTCCACTTT CASSPSRGDNSPLHF
TRBJ1-6 NA NA TRBV5-1 TGCGCCAGCAGCTTAGAGGTTGTGATGTCACCCCTCCACTTT CASSLEVVMSPLHF
TRBJ1-3 once NA TRBV27 TGTGCCAGCAGTTTTAGGGGCTCTGGAAACACCATATATTTT CASSFRGSGNTIYF
TRBJ1-3 NA NA TRBV28 TGTGCCAGCAGTTTATTGGGGGCCTCGGGAAACACCATATATTTT CASSLLGASGNTIYF